The rows below give T cell receptor beta chains drawn from one sample of a study of patients and donors after allogeneic stem cell transplantation. TCRdb ran MiXCR on the RT-PCR reads and lists one entry per CDR3 protein. The repertoire holds approximately 140,000 distinct CDR3 sequences, with 37% as singletons. Sequenced: blood, either unsorted or a sorted T cell fraction (not recorded which). All receptors come from a human donor who was either an allogeneic HSCT recipient or a stem cell or donor lymphocyte infusion donor (not recorded which). It is not recorded whose cells these are; they may come from a transplant donor. The CDR3 runs from the conserved cysteine through the conserved F or W. Each record gives: clone size, CDR3 length, V gene, D gene, CDR3 protein. The D gene is left open where the match is weak. The size entry is marked missing in some rows and otherwise reads once, few, many or a size class.

clone size: -
CDR3 length: 15
V gene: TRBV9
D gene: -
CDR3 protein: CASSVLGGYGNTIYF

clone size: few
CDR3 length: 16
V gene: TRBV9
D gene: TRBD1
CDR3 protein: CASSVAPGDRAYEQYF

clone size: -
CDR3 length: 15
V gene: TRBV15
D gene: TRBD1
CDR3 protein: CATSRGQVIGNTIYF

clone size: few
CDR3 length: 14
V gene: TRBV25-1
D gene: -
CDR3 protein: CASTSWGHTGELFF

clone size: few
CDR3 length: 12
V gene: TRBV20-1
D gene: -
CDR3 protein: CSENRSGTEAFF

clone size: -
CDR3 length: 12
V gene: TRBV6-5
D gene: TRBD2
CDR3 protein: CASRRGEETQYF

clone size: -
CDR3 length: 13
V gene: TRBV10-3
D gene: -
CDR3 protein: CAISEAGTQPQHF

clone size: few
CDR3 length: 13
V gene: TRBV28
D gene: -
CDR3 protein: CASSPTRVNEQFF

clone size: few
CDR3 length: 17
V gene: TRBV29-1
D gene: -
CDR3 protein: CSVEDLWARERTYGYTF

clone size: -
CDR3 length: 14
V gene: TRBV4-3
D gene: -
CDR3 protein: CASSQGGMNTEAFF